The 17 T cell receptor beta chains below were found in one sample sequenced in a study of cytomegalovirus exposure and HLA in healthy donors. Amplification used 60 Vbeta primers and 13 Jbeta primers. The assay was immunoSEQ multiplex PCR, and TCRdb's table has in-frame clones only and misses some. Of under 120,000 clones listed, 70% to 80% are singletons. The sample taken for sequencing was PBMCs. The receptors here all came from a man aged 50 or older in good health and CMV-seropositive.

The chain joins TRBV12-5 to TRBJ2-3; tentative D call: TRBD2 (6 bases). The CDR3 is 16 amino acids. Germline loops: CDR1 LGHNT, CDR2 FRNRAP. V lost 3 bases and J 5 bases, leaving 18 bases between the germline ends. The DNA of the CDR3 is TGTGCTAGTGGTTTTAGGGCGGGATCCCGGGAAGATACGCAGTATTTT. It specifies CASGFRAGSREDTQYF.

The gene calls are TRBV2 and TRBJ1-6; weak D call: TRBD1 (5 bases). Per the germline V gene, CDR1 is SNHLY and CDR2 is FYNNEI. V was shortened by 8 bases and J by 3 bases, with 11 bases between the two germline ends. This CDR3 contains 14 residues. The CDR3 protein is CASCRQLYNSPLHF. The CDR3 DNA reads TGTGCCAGCTGCAGACAGCTCTATAATTCACCCCTCCACTTT. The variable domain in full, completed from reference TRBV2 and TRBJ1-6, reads EPEVTQTPSHQVTQMGQEVILRCVPISNHLYFYWYRQILGQKVEFLVSFYNNEISEKSEIFDDQFSVERPDGSNFTLKIRSTKLEDSAMYFCASCRQLYNSPLHFGNGTRLTVT.

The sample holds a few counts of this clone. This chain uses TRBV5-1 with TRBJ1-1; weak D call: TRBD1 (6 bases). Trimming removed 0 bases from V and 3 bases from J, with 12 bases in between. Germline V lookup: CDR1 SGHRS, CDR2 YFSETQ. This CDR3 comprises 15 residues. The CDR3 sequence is CASSLGAGEHTEAFF. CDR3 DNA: TGCGCCAGCAGCTTGGGGGCAGGGGAGCACACTGAAGCTTTCTTT.

The CDR3 region is CASRMASGEVKFF. CDR3 sequence (DNA): TGCGCCAGCAGGATGGCTAGCGGGGAGGTAAAGTTCTTC. The gene calls are TRBV5-1 and TRBJ2-1; 9 nucleotides line up with TRBD2. Trimming cost V 5 bases and J 14 bases; bases outside gene matches: 11. Germline V gives CDR1 SGHRS, CDR2 YFSETQ. The CDR3 sequence is 13 residues long. Based on the CDR3 plus reference TRBV5-1 and TRBJ2-1, the full variable domain is KAGVTQTPRYLIKTRGQQVTLSCSPISGHRSVSWYQQTPGQGLQFLFEYFSETQRNKGNFPGRFSGRQFSNSRSEMNVSTLELGDSALYLCASRMASGEVKFFGPGTRLTVL.

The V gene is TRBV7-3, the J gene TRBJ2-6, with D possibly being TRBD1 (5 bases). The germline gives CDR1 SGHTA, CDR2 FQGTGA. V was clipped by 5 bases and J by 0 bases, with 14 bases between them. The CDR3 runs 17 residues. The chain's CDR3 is CASSATGRPSGANVLTF. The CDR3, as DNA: TGTGCCAGCAGCGCCACAGGCAGGCCCTCTGGGGCCAACGTCCTGACTTTC. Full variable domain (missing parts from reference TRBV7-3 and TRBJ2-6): GAGVSQTPSNKVTEKGKYVELRCDPISGHTALYWYRQSLGQGPEFLIYFQGTGAADDSGLPNDRFFAVRPEGSVSTLKIQRTERGDSAVYLCASSATGRPSGANVLTFGAGSRLTVL.

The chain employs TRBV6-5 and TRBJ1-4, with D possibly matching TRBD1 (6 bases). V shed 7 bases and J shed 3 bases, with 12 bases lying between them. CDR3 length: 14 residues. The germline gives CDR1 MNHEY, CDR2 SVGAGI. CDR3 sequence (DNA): TGTGCCAGCACCGGGACAAGGGCTAATGAAAAACTGTTTTTT. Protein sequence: CASTGTRANEKLFF.

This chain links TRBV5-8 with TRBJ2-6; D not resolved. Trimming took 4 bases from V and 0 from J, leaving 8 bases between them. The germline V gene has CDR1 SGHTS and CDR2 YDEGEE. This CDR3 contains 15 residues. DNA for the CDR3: TGTGCCAGCAGCCCTGGGCCCTCTGGGGCCAACGTCCTGACTTTC. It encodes CASSPGPSGANVLTF. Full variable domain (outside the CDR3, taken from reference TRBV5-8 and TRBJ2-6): EAGVTQSPTHLIKTRGQQATLRCSPISGHTSVYWYQQALGLGLQFLLWYDEGEERNRGNFPPRFSGRQFPNYSSELNVNALELEDSALYLCASSPGPSGANVLTFGAGSRLTVL.

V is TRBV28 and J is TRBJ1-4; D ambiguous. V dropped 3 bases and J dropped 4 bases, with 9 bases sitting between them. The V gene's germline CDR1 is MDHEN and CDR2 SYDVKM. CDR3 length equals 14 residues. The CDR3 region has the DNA TGTGCCAGCAGTTTCGGACGGGGTAATGAAAAACTGTTTTTT. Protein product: CASSFGRGNEKLFF. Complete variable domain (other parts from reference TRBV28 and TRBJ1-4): DVKVTQSSRYLVKRTGEKVFLECVQDMDHENMFWYRQDPGLGLRLIYFSYDVKMKEKGDIPEGYSVSREKKERFSLILESASTNQTSMYLCASSFGRGNEKLFFGSGTQLSVL.

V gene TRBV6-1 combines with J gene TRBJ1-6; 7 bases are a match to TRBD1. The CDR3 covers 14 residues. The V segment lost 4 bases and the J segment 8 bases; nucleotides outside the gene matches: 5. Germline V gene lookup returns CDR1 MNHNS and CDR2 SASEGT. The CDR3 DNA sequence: TGTGCCAGCAGTGTACAGGGGAGCGATTCACCCCTCCACTTT. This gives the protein CASSVQGSDSPLHF.

The CDR3 DNA sequence: TGTGCCAGCAGCCCCTCGGGGAACATCGACACTGAAGCTTTCTTT. As protein: CASSPSGNIDTEAFF. The chain carries TRBV9 and TRBJ1-1, with no clear D. The CDR3 runs to 15 residues. Germline V gene lookup returns CDR1 SGDLS and CDR2 YYNGEE. The germline V and J ends were trimmed by 4 bases and 3 bases, with 16 bases remaining between them.

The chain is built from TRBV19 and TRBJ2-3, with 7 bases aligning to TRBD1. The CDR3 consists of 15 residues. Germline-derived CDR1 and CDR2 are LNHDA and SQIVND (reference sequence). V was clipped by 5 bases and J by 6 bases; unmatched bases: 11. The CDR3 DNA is TGTGCCAGTAGTGGGACAGTCGCTAATAGGGATACGCAGTATTTT. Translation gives CASSGTVANRDTQYF.

The CDR3 region is CASSLVAGEYNEQFF. The CDR3 region has the DNA TGTGCCAGCAGCTTAGTAGCGGGGGAATACAATGAGCAGTTCTTC. The V call is TRBV11-2, the J call TRBJ2-1, with 9 bases fitting TRBD2. The CDR3 contains 15 residues. Trimming removed 1 base from V and 4 bases from J; junction bases left unmatched: 2. The germline V gene encodes CDR1 SGHAT and CDR2 FQNNGV.

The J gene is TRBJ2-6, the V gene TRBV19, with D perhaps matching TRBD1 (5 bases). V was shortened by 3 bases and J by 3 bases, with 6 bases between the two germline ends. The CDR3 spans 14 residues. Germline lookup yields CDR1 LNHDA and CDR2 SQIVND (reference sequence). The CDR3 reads CASSIRVGANVLTF. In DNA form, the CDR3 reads TGTGCCAGTAGTATCAGGGTTGGGGCCAACGTCCTGACTTTC.

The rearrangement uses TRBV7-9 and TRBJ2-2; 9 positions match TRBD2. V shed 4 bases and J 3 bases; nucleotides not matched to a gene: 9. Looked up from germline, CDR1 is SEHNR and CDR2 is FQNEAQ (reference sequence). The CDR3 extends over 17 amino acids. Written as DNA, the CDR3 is TGTGCCAGCAGCTCCCCACCGGGACTAGCCTACACCGGGGAGCTGTTTTTT. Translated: CASSSPPGLAYTGELFF.

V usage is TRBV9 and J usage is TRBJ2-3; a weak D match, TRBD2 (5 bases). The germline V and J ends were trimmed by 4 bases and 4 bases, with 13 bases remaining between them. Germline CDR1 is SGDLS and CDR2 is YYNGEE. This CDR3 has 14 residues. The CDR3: CASSPGGTPDTQYF. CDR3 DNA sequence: TGTGCCAGCAGCCCAGGAGGTACGCCAGATACGCAGTATTTT.

CDR3 sequence reads: CASSSEGAYEQYF. CDR3 sequence (DNA): TGTGCCAGCTCCTCGGAGGGAGCCTACGAGCAGTACTTC. The J gene is TRBJ2-7, the V gene TRBV18; D is possibly TRBD2 (6 bases). The CDR3 runs to 13 residues. CDR1 and CDR2 from the germline V gene are KGHSH and LQKENI. V dropped 6 bases and J dropped 2 bases, with 11 bases sitting between them.

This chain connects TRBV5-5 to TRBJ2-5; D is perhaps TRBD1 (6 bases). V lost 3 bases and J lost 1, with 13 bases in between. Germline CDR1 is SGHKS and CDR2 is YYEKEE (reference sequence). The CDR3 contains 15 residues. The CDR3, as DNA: TGTGCCAGCAGCTCCGGACAGCTTCCCCAAGAGACCCAGTACTTC. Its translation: CASSSGQLPQETQYF.